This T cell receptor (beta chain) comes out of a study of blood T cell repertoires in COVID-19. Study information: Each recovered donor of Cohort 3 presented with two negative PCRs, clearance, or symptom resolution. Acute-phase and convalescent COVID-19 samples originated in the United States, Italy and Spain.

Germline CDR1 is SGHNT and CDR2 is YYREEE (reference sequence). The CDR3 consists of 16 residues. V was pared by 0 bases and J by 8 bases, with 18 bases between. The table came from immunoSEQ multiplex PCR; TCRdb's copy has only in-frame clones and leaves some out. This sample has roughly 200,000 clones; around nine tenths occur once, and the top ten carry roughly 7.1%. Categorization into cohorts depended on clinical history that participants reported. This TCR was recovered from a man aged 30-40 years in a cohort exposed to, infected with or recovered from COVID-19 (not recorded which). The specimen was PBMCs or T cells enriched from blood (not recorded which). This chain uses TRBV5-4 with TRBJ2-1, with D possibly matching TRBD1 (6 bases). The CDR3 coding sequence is TGTGCCAGCAGCTTGGGGCCGGGACAAATTAATGATGAGCAGTTCTTC. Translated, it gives CASSLGPGQINDEQFF.